The 9 T cell receptor beta chains presented below share a single source sample, sequenced in a study of cytomegalovirus exposure and HLA in healthy donors. Here immunoSEQ multiplex PCR was the method, and the copy in TCRdb shows in-frame clones only, minus some. Among roughly 120,000 clones listed, 94% were seen once. The specimen was PBMCs. The receptors stem from a woman aged 18-35 years in good health and CMV-seronegative.

The chain employs TRBV6-1 and TRBJ2-7; D unclear. The V end was cut by 5 bases, the J end by 2 bases, with 7 bases between. Germline V gene lookup returns CDR1 MNHNS and CDR2 SASEGT. The CDR3 is made up of 12 amino acids. The DNA of the CDR3 is TGTGCCAGCAGTCAGGTCCCCTACGAGCAGTACTTC. This gives the protein CASSQVPYEQYF.

The gene calls are TRBV5-1 and TRBJ1-2; no clear D. This CDR3 is built from 12 residues. Trimming cost V 0 bases and J 5 bases, with 5 bases left between them. Germline values: CDR1 SGHRS, CDR2 YFSETQ. This CDR3 reads CASSLGPYGYTF. Written as DNA, the CDR3 is TGCGCCAGCAGCTTGGGTCCGTATGGCTACACCTTC.

This clone was recorded only once. The J gene is TRBJ2-3, the V gene TRBV29-1; possibly TRBD2 for D (5 bases). Germline CDR1 and CDR2: SQVTM and ANQGSEA. V shed 3 bases and J shed 0 bases, with 7 bases lying between them. The CDR3 is made up of 13 amino acids. The CDR3 DNA is TGCAGCGTTGACCGGGATAGCACAGATACGCAGTATTTT. Amino acids: CSVDRDSTDTQYF.

The chain uses TRBV6-5 and TRBJ1-6; 8 bases are shared with TRBD1. The length of the CDR3 is 14 residues. CDR1 is MNHEY and CDR2 is SVGAGI in the germline V gene. V shed 4 bases and J 6 bases; nucleotides not matched to a gene: 2. The CDR3: CASSSQGANSPLHF. CDR3 nucleotide sequence: TGTGCCAGCAGTTCCCAGGGGGCTAATTCACCCCTCCACTTT.

The rearrangement links TRBV6-1 to TRBJ1-4, with 9 bases that match TRBD1. This CDR3 contains 16 residues. V shed 2 bases, J shed 5 bases, and the junction held 6 bases outside the gene matches. The V gene's germline CDR1 is MNHNS and CDR2 SASEGT. DNA for the CDR3: TGTGCCAGCAGTGAATACGCCGGGACAGGGAATGAAAAACTGTTTTTT. Protein sequence: CASSEYAGTGNEKLFF.

As regards this clone: Other DNA variants within this sample encode the same CDR3. This rearrangement joins TRBV28 to TRBJ1-1, with a weak D call TRBD1 (6 bases). The germline CDR1 and CDR2 sequences are MDHEN and SYDVKM. Trimming shortened V by 5 bases and J by 1 base, and 8 bases separated the two germline ends. The CDR3 covers 13 residues. CDR3 protein: CASSLDRNTEAFF. CDR3 sequence (DNA): TGTGCCAGCAGTCTGGACAGGAACACTGAAGCTTTCTTT.

The rearrangement joins TRBV2 to TRBJ2-6, with TRBD1 matching over 7 bases. The CDR3 covers 14 residues. Germline values: CDR1 SNHLY, CDR2 FYNNEI. The V gene end was trimmed by 0 bases and the J gene end by 16 bases; junction bases not matched to a gene: 9. CDR3 nucleotide sequence: TGTGCCAGCAGTGAAGCGCCAGGGGGACAAGGACTGACTTTC. Its protein is CASSEAPGGQGLTF.

V is TRBV7-9 and J is TRBJ1-1; D perhaps matches TRBD1 (6 bases). Looked up from germline, CDR1 is SEHNR and CDR2 is FQNEAQ (reference sequence). The CDR3 spans 15 residues. V was pared by 5 bases and J by 1 base, with 14 bases between. This CDR3 reads CASSPSGTPNTEAFF. The CDR3 coding sequence is TGTGCCAGCAGCCCTTCCGGGACACCGAACACTGAAGCTTTCTTT.

V and J are TRBV9 and TRBJ2-3, with 12 bases lining up with TRBD2. The V gene's germline CDR1 is SGDLS and CDR2 YYNGEE. The CDR3 covers 16 residues. The junction had 2 bases not matched to a gene; V was cut back by 3 bases and J by 0 bases. The CDR3 sequence is CASSAGLAGSTDTQYF. The CDR3 DNA sequence: TGTGCCAGCAGCGCCGGACTAGCGGGGAGCACAGATACGCAGTATTTT.